This TCR beta chain was recorded in a study of cytomegalovirus exposure and HLA in healthy donors. For the study at large: Drawn from HLA-typed donors, 80 million to 100 million unique TCRs were held in an early data release.

Primers included in the PCR were 60 Vbeta and 13 Jbeta primers. Produced via immunoSEQ multiplex PCR; TCRdb's table is partial and in-frame only. Of some 180,000 clones in the sample, 75% to 80% were seen once. After removal of 3 bases from V and 5 bases from J, the junction contained 3 bases not matched to a gene. Per germline, CDR1 MNHEY and CDR2 SMNVEV (reference sequence). The CDR3 totals 13 residues. Study observations and caveats: Association with HLA alleles at 0.05 false discovery rate was found for 16,951 TCR beta sequences in a later analysis. Being indistinguishable, some V segments were excluded, TRBV6-2 and TRBV6-3 among them. Both high specificity and high sensitivity reportedly marked the classifier's diagnosis of cytomegalovirus status.

Worth noting for this clone: Its target is unknown.

Sequences were obtained from PBMCs. This clonotype originated in a female donor in good health and CMV-seronegative. This sequence joins TRBV27 and TRBJ1-1; 7 bases agree with TRBD1. The CDR3 region is CASSFRGKTEAFF. CDR3 coding DNA: TGTGCCAGCAGTTTCAGGGGGAAAACTGAAGCTTTCTTT.